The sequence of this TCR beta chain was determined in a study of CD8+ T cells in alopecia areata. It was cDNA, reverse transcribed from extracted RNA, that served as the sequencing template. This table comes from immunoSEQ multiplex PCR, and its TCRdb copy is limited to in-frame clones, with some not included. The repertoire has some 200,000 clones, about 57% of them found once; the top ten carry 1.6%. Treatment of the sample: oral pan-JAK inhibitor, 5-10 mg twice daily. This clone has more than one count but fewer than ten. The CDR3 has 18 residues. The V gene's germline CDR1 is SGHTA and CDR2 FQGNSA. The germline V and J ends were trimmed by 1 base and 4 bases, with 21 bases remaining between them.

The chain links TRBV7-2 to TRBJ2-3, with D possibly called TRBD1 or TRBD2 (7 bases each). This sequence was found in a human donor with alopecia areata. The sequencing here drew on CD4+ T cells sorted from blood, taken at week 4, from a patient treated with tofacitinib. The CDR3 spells CASSLDLLGGGTPDTQYF. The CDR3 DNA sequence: TGTGCCAGCAGCTTAGATCTTTTGGGAGGGGGCACCCCAGATACGCAGTATTTT.